This TCR beta chain was sequenced in a study of breast tumors, draining lymph nodes, adjacent tissues. Study outcomes and limitations: The data were judged consistent with most tumor T cells coming from lymph node and expanding in tumor. Tumor TCR diversity was below lymph nodes but above nontumor tissue.

TCRdb fed the multiplex PCR reads into MiXCR, producing one record per CDR3 protein. The data hold roughly 110,000 distinct CDR3 sequences, with more than 25% observed a single time. The CDR3 spans 11 residues. Germline lookup yields CDR1 DFQATT and CDR2 SNEGSKA (reference sequence). Note on this clonotype: The antigen remains unidentified. A junction boundary mismatches the germline segment, possibly from a read error.

Samples came from axillary lymph nodes draining the breast cancer. Sequenced input: axillary lymph node tissue. The V and J genes are TRBV20-1 and TRBJ2-7, with D possibly TRBD2 on 5 matching bases. The sequence derives from a female donor with breast cancer. Some clones in this sample may be carry-over from other donors' samples. CDR3 nucleotide sequence: TGCAGTGCTAGCCCTAGCTACGAGCAGTCCTTC. Amino acids: CSASPSYEQSF.